A few counts support the clone carrying this TCR beta chain. As every portion of the isolated RNA was reverse transcribed, the sequencing read expressed TCRB transcripts. Assay used: immunoSEQ multiplex PCR; TCRdb lists only in-frame clones, some missing. This sample has 200,000 to 250,000 clones, with under 13% found just once. This entry belongs to a study of beta chain features in type 1 diabetes. The V segment lost 5 bases and the J segment 5 bases; nucleotides outside the gene matches: 12. This CDR3 has 16 amino acids. Germline assignment: CDR1 SGHVS and CDR2 FNYEAQ. Sequencing input: central memory CD4+ T cells from blood. This sequence joins TRBV7-6 and TRBJ2-4, with TRBD1 identical over 7 bases. The sequence was obtained from a man between 18 and 29 years old in good health. The CDR3 here is CASSEGPDRDQNIQYF. The CDR3 nucleotides are TGTGCCAGCAGCGAAGGACCCGACAGGGACCAAAACATTCAGTACTTC.